This T cell receptor (beta chain) originates from a study of blood T cell repertoires in COVID-19 (dated by TCRdb to 2018 to 2020). Turning to the overall study: The collaborator samples originated in the United States, Italy and Spain and spanned the acute and convalescent phases of COVID-19. The prospective study material was composed of cDNA or gDNA derived from T cells, B-cell-depleted T cells, or PBMCs. The dataset comprised deeply sampled blood TCRbeta repertoires from subjects exposed to, actively infected with, or recovered from COVID-19. The repertoires were released in a freely available public database meant as a resource for research on the immune response to SARS-CoV-2. Samples came from the ongoing ImmuneRACE study (first 160 participants) plus 1,254 subjects from 6 global collaborators. A de-identified subject ID, COVID-19 status, age in years and sex were almost always included in the sample metadata. Where available, HLA class I and class II types were obtained from metadata supplied by the sample provider rather than from assay-based typing. Broad study findings and their caveats: Clinical and demographic metadata were provided uncurated, with the amount varying by source and participant.

As regards this clone: Its cognate antigen has yet to be identified. No much larger clone exists at a distance of one base, and base qualities are not known. Other DNA sequences within the sample encode an identical CDR3.

Samples from volunteer blood donors who had recovered from COVID-19 were contributed by a second Seattle source. The collaborating institutions used their own protocols to collect whole blood in K2EDTA tubes. For TCRbeta analysis, collaborator samples were shipped as frozen whole blood, as isolated PBMCs, or as DNA extracted from either sample type. The immunoSEQ Assay, a bias-controlled multiplex PCR, was used to amplify TCRbeta CDR3 regions from genomic DNA. Processing in the source paper ran as follows. Within the assay, amplification of reference gene primers was used to estimate how many nucleated cells each sample contained. To quantify the absolute abundance of each unique TCRbeta CDR3 rearrangement, sequence reads were collapsed and filtered. For each sample, productive Simpson clonality was calculated as the square root of Simpson's diversity index over productive rearrangements. As stored in TCRdb, this immuneACCESS dataset retains in-frame rearrangements with V and J assigned. A fraction of the clones does not appear; measured against another copy, unresolved V genes explain less than half of the discrepancy, and the remainder lacks a known reason. That table is the source of V, J and clone size, and D and trimming were worked out from the DNA. For this sample the table gives just under 350,000 clones, of which approximately 89% were detected only once. The top ten hold approximately 3.5% of the sample.

Including the terminal cysteine and phenylalanine, the CDR3 comprises 11 residues. The read is trimmed to its CDR3 DNA, 33 bases read in frame from base 1. V is pared back by 5 bases and J by 8 bases, with 9 bases lying between the germline termini. Sequenced: peripheral blood. Recombination connected TRBV12-3 or TRBV12-4 to TRBJ1-2; TRBD1 is perhaps the D gene, given 5 matching bases. The TCR was taken from a woman aged 18-29 years who had recovered from COVID-19. The sequenced DNA: TGTGCCAGCAGTGCAGGGTACGGCTACACCTTC. Its protein reads: CASSAGYGYTF.